The clone carrying this TCR beta chain has at least ten counts. Its antigen is as yet unknown. Read data end 3 residues before the CDR3 end; the end is taken from the germline J gene. Control and CVID samples contributed equal amounts of genomic DNA. Method: immunoSEQ multiplex PCR; TCRdb's copy keeps in-frame clones and lacks some. The specimen has about 81,000 clones, none found just once. The data stem from a study of T cell clonality in common variable immunodeficiency. Germline V gene data show CDR1 as GTSNPN and CDR2 as SVGIG (reference sequence). V lost 4 bases, J lost 1 base, and 4 bases stayed unmatched. CDR3 length: 14 amino acids. Study-wide points: CVID subjects showed higher TCRbeta clonality than healthy controls. Shared TCRbeta clones were fewer between CVID subjects than controls.

This sequence joins TRBV30 and TRBJ2-4, with 7 bases aligning to TRBD1. The source material was peripheral blood mononuclear cells. This TCR was recovered from a person aged 18 to 70 in good health. The CDR3 loop reads CAWTKGAAKNIQYF. The sequenced CDR3 bases are TGTGCCTGGACGAAGGGGGCGGCCAAAAACATT.